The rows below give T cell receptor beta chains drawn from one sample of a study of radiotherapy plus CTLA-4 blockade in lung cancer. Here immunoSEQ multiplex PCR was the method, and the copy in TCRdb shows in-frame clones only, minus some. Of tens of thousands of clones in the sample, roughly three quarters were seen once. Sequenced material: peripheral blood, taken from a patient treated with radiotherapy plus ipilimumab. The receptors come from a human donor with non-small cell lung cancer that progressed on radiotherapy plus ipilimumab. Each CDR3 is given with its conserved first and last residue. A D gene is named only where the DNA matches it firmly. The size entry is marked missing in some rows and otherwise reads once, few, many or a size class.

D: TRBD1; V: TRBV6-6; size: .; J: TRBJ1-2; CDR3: CASSYSGTGEAYTF; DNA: TGTGCCAGCAGTTACTCGGGGACAGGGGAAGCCTACACCTTC
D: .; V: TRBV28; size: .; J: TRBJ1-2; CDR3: CASSPGWGEGANYGYTF; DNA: TGTGCCAGCAGCCCGGGTTGGGGGGAAGGGGCTAACTATGGCTACACCTTC
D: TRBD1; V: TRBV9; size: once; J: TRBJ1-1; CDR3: CASSIGQGGSLNTEAFF; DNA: TGTGCCAGCAGCATAGGACAGGGAGGGTCTTTGAACACTGAAGCTTTCTTT
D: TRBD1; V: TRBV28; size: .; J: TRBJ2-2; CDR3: CASSGTGGFAELFF; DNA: TGTGCCAGCAGCGGGACAGGGGGCTTCGCGGAGCTGTTTTTT
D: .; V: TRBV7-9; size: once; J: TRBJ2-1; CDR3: CASSSTQYNEQFF; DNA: TGTGCCAGCAGCTCGACTCAATACAATGAGCAGTTCTTC
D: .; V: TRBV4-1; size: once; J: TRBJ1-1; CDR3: CASSQDAGNTEAFF; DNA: TGCGCCAGCAGCCAAGACGCAGGGAACACTGAAGCTTTCTTT
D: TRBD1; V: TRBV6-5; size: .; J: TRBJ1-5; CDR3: CASSNRGPQHF; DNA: TGTGCCAGCAGTAACAGGGGGCCCCAGCATTTT
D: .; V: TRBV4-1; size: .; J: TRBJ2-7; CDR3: CASSLQGLSYEQYF; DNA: TGCGCCAGCAGCCTACAGGGACTCTCCTACGAGCAGTACTTC
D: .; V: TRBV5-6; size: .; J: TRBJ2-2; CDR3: CASSLQATGELFF; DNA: TGTGCCAGCAGCTTGCAGGCCACCGGGGAGCTGTTTTTT
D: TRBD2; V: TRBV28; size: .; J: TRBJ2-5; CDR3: CASSFLASYSGQETQYF; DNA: TGTGCCAGCAGTTTCTTGGCATCGTATAGCGGGCAGGAGACCCAGTACTTC
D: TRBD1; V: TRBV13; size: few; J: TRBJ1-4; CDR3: CASSRRQGDEKLFF; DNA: TGTGCCAGCAGTCGCCGACAGGGAGATGAAAAACTGTTTTTT
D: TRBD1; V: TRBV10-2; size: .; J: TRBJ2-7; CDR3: CASSRTGFEQYF; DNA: TGCGCCAGCAGCCGGACAGGGTTCGAGCAGTACTTC
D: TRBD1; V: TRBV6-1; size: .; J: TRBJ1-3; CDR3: CASSEWDRVLSGNTIYF; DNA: TGTGCCAGCAGTGAATGGGACAGGGTCCTCTCTGGAAACACCATATATTTT
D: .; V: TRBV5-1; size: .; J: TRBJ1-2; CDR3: CASSLGEGYGYTF; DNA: TGCGCCAGCAGCTTGGGGGAAGGCTATGGCTACACCTTC
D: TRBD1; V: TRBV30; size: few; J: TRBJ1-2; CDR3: CAWSRQGVYGYTF; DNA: TGTGCCTGGAGTAGACAGGGAGTCTATGGCTACACCTTC
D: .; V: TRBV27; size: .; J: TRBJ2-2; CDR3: CASSLKGRAGTGELFF; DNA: TGTGCCAGCAGTTTAAAAGGACGGGCCGGGACCGGGGAGCTGTTTTTT
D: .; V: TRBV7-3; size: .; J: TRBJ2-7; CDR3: CASSSSGTGAEQYF; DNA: TGTGCCAGCAGCTCCTCCGGGACCGGAGCCGAGCAGTACTTC
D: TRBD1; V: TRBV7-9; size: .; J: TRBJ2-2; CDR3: CASSARQGGTGELFF; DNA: TGTGCCAGCAGCGCCCGACAGGGGGGAACCGGGGAGCTGTTTTTT
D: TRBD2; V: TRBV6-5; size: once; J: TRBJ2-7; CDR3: CASSYGGGYSYEQYF; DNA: TGTGCCAGCAGTTACGGCGGGGGGTACTCCTACGAGCAGTACTTC
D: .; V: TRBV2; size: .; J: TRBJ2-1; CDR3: CASRDSIGEQFF; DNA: TGTGCCAGCAGGGATAGCATCGGTGAGCAGTTCTTC
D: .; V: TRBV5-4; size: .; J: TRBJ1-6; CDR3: CASSQDTIDSPLHF; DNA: TGTGCCAGCAGCCAGGACACAATAGATTCACCCCTCCACTTT
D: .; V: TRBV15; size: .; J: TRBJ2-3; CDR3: CATSRGGAEDTQYF; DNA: TGTGCCACCAGCAGAGGGGGGGCGGAAGATACGCAGTATTTT
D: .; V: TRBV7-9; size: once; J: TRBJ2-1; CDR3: CASSLVTEQFF; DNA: TGTGCCAGCAGCTTAGTAACTGAGCAGTTCTTC
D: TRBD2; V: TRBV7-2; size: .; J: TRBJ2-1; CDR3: CASSRSGGYNEQFF; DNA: TGTGCCAGCAGCCGTAGCGGGGGGTATAATGAGCAGTTCTTC
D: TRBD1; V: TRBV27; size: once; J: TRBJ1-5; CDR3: CASSTRGQLLNQPQHF; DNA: TGTGCCAGCAGTACACGGGGACAGCTCCTCAATCAGCCCCAGCATTTT
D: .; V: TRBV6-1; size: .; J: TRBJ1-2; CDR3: CASSEGPSGPYGYTF; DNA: TGTGCCAGCAGTGAAGGACCTTCCGGGCCCTATGGCTACACCTTC
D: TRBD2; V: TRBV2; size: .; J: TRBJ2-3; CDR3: CASRSSGSFRTDTQYF; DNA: TGTGCCAGCAGATCTAGCGGGAGCTTTAGAACAGATACGCAGTATTTT
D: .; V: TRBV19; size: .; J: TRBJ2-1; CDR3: CASSIASRGAANEQFF; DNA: TGTGCCAGTAGTATAGCCTCTAGGGGAGCCGCCAATGAGCAGTTCTTC
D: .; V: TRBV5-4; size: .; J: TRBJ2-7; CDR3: CASSLGGGPYEQYF; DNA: TGTGCCAGCAGCTTAGGGGGAGGCCCCTACGAGCAGTACTTC
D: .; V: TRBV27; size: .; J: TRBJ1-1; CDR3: CASSLFWGTEAFF; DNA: TGTGCCAGCAGTTTGTTCTGGGGGACTGAAGCTTTCTTT
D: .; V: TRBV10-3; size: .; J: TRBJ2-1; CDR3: CAISESSTYEQFF; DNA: TGTGCCATCAGTGAGTCTAGCACCTATGAGCAGTTCTTC
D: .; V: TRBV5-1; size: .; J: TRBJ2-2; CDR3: CASHDLGNTGELFF; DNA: TGCGCCAGCCACGACCTAGGGAACACCGGGGAGCTGTTTTTT
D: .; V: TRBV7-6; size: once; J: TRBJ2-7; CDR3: CASSPQQGYEQYF; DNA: TGTGCCAGCAGCCCACAACAGGGATACGAGCAGTACTTC
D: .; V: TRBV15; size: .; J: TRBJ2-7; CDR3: CATSPDGVYEQYF; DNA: TGTGCCACCAGCCCAGATGGGGTCTACGAGCAGTACTTC
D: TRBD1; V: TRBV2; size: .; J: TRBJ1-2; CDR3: CASSSSETGGSGYTF; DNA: TGTGCCAGCAGCTCTTCCGAGACAGGGGGAAGTGGCTACACCTTC